The rows below give T cell receptor beta chains drawn from one sample of a study of T cells expressing NK-cell markers. TCRdb reprocessed the 5' RACE reads and reports one entry per CDR3 protein, with no DNA. Its clone listing holds a few hundred thousand distinct CDR3 sequences. The sequenced material came from blood T cells: a sorted CD56 or NKG2C T cell subset, CD4+ or CD8+ T cells, or bulk PBMC T cells (not recorded which). The receptor source for this set is a woman aged 50 to 60 in good health. Both conserved end residues are part of each CDR3. The order of the fields is J gene, V gene, CDR3 length, CDR3 protein.

j_call: TRBJ1-6; v_call: TRBV19; cdr3_length: 12; cdr3_aa: CAGSTGDSPLHF
j_call: TRBJ1-1; v_call: TRBV30; cdr3_length: 14; cdr3_aa: CAWTDSGENTEAFF
j_call: TRBJ1-2; v_call: TRBV5-1; cdr3_length: 15; cdr3_aa: CASSLTRDRPHGYTF
j_call: TRBJ2-2; v_call: TRBV18; cdr3_length: 16; cdr3_aa: CASSPRTGGRTGELFF
j_call: TRBJ2-7; v_call: TRBV10-3; cdr3_length: 14; cdr3_aa: CAVSGTAGLYEQYF
j_call: TRBJ2-3; v_call: TRBV15; cdr3_length: 15; cdr3_aa: CATRSGQGNTDTQYF
j_call: TRBJ2-5; v_call: TRBV7-9; cdr3_length: 14; cdr3_aa: CASSASGRSETQYF
j_call: TRBJ2-2; v_call: TRBV6-5; cdr3_length: 17; cdr3_aa: CASSYQGQGANTGELFF
j_call: TRBJ2-1; v_call: TRBV5-1; cdr3_length: 14; cdr3_aa: CASSLSPSANEQFF
j_call: TRBJ1-2; v_call: TRBV5-1; cdr3_length: 19; cdr3_aa: CASSWAPGQGRDRRYGYTF
j_call: TRBJ2-3; v_call: TRBV9; cdr3_length: 13; cdr3_aa: CASSVEETDTQYF
j_call: TRBJ2-1; v_call: TRBV7-2; cdr3_length: 14; cdr3_aa: CASSQGTGRNEQFF
j_call: TRBJ2-3; v_call: TRBV24-1; cdr3_length: 14; cdr3_aa: CATREGGATDTQYF
j_call: TRBJ2-5; v_call: TRBV11-3; cdr3_length: 15; cdr3_aa: CASSFGTGPSETQYF
j_call: TRBJ2-1; v_call: TRBV7-6; cdr3_length: 13; cdr3_aa: CASSSPATNEQFF
j_call: TRBJ2-1; v_call: TRBV15; cdr3_length: 13; cdr3_aa: CATSRGLRQEQFF
j_call: TRBJ1-4; v_call: TRBV5-1; cdr3_length: 15; cdr3_aa: CASSSLGTSNEKLFF
j_call: TRBJ2-1; v_call: TRBV20-1; cdr3_length: 16; cdr3_aa: CSASWPRRSSYNEQFF
j_call: TRBJ2-1; v_call: TRBV6-2/TRBV6-3; cdr3_length: 14; cdr3_aa: CASRRLAGRDEQFF
j_call: TRBJ1-6; v_call: TRBV6-1; cdr3_length: 14; cdr3_aa: CASSESGNNSPLHF
j_call: TRBJ2-3; v_call: TRBV4-2; cdr3_length: 15; cdr3_aa: CASSQEVGVTDTQYF
j_call: TRBJ2-1; v_call: TRBV5-1; cdr3_length: 15; cdr3_aa: CASSLETSIGNEQFF
j_call: TRBJ2-3; v_call: TRBV5-6; cdr3_length: 15; cdr3_aa: CASSPGQGWTDTQYF
j_call: TRBJ2-2; v_call: TRBV20-1; cdr3_length: 15; cdr3_aa: CSARGQGVLAGELFF
j_call: TRBJ2-1; v_call: TRBV25-1; cdr3_length: 14; cdr3_aa: CASSIGGSYNEQFF
j_call: TRBJ1-2; v_call: TRBV20-1; cdr3_length: 14; cdr3_aa: CSATIRDRGYGYTF
j_call: TRBJ2-5; v_call: TRBV5-1; cdr3_length: 15; cdr3_aa: CASSLGGLRSETQYF
j_call: TRBJ2-6; v_call: TRBV4-1; cdr3_length: 17; cdr3_aa: CASSQDRVYSGANVLTF
j_call: TRBJ2-1; v_call: TRBV12-3/TRBV12-4; cdr3_length: 13; cdr3_aa: CASSRLGYNEQFF
j_call: TRBJ1-1; v_call: TRBV4-2; cdr3_length: 15; cdr3_aa: CASSQDGGWGTEAFF
j_call: TRBJ2-2; v_call: TRBV2; cdr3_length: 14; cdr3_aa: CASTRGRLTGELFF